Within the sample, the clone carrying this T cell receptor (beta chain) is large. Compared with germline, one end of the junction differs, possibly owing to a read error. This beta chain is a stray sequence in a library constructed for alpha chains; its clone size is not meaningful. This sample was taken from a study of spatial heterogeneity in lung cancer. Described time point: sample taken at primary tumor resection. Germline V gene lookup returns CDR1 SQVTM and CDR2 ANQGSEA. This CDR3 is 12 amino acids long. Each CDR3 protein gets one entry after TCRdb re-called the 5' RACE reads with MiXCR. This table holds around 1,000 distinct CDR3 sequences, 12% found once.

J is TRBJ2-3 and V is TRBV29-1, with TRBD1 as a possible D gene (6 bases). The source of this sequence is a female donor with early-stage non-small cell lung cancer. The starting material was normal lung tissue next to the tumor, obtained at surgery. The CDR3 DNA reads TGCAGCGTTGAAGTCAATCAGGGGACAATTTTTTTT. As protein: CSVEVNQGTIFF.